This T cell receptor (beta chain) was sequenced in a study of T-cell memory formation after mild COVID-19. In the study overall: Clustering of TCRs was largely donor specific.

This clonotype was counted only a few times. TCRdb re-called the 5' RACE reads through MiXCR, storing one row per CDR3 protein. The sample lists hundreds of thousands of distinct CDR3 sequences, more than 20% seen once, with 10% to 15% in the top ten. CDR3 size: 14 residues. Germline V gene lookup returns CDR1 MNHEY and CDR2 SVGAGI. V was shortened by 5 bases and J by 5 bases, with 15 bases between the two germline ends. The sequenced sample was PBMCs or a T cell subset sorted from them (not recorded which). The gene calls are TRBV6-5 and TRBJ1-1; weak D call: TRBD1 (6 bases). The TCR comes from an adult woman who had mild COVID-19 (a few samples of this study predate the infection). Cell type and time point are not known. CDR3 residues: CASSLKGVETEAFF. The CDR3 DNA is TGTGCCAGCAGTCTCAAGGGGGTTGAAACTGAAGCTTTCTTT.